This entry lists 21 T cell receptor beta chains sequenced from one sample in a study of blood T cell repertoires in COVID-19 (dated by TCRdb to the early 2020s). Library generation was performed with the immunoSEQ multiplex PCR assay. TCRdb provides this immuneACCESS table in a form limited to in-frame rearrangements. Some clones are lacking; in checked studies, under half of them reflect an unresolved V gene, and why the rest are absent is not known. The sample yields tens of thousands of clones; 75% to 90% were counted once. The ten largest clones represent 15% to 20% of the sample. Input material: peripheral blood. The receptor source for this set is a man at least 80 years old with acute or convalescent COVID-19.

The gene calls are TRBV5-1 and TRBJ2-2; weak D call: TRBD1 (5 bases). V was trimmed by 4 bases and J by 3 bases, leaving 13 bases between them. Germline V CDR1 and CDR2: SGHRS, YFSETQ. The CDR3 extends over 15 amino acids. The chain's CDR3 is CASSSRVGDTGELFF. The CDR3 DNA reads TGCGCCAGCAGCAGCAGGGTTGGGGACACCGGGGAGCTGTTTTTT. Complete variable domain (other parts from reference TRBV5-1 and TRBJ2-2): KAGVTQTPRYLIKTRGQQVTLSCSPISGHRSVSWYQQTPGQGLQFLFEYFSETQRNKGNFPGRFSGRQFSNSRSEMNVSTLELGDSALYLCASSSRVGDTGELFFGEGSRLTVL.

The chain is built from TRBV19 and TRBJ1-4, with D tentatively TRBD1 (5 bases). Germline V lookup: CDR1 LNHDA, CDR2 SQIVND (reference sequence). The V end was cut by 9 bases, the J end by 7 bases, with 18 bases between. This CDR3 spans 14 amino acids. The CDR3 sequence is CASNGGLKGEKLFF. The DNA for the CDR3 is TGTGCCAGCAACGGGGGACTCAAGGGTGAAAAACTGTTTTTT. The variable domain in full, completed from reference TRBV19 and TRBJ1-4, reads DGGITQSPKYLFRKEGQNVTLSCEQNLNHDAMYWYRQDPGQGLRLIYYSQIVNDFQKGDIAEGYSVSREKKESFPLTVTSAQKNPTAFYLCASNGGLKGEKLFFGSGTQLSVL.

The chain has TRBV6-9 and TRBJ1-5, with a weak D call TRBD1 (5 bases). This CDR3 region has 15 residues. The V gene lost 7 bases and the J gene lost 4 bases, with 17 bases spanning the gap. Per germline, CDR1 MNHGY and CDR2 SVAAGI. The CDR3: CASTYWQGSNQPQHF. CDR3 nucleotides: TGTGCCAGCACCTACTGGCAGGGCAGTAATCAGCCCCAGCATTTT.

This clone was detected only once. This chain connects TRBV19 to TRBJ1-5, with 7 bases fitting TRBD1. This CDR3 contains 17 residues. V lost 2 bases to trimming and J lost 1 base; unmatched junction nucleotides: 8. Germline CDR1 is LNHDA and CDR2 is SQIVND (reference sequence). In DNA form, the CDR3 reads TGTGCCAGTAGTATACGGCGAGACAGGGCGAGCAATCAGCCCCAGCATTTT. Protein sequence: CASSIRRDRASNQPQHF.

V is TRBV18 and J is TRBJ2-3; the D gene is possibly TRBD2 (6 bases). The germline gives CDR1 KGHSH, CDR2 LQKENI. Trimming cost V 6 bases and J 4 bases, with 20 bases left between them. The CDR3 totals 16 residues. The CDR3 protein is CASSQRRGGNPDTQYF. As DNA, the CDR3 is TGTGCCAGCTCCCAAAGGAGGGGAGGAAACCCAGATACGCAGTATTTT. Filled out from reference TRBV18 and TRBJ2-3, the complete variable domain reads NAGVMQNPRHLVRRRGQEARLRCSPMKGHSHVYWYRQLPEEGLKFMVYLQKENIIDESGMPKERFSAEFPKEGPSILRIQQVVRGDSAAYFCASSQRRGGNPDTQYFGPGTRLTVL.

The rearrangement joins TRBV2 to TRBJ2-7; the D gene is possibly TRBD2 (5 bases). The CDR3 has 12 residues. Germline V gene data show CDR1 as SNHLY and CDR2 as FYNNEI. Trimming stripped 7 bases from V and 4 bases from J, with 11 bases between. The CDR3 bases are TGTGCCAGCAAAGTAGCGATTTACGAGCAGTACTTC. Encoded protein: CASKVAIYEQYF. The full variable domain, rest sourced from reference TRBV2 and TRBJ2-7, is EPEVTQTPSHQVTQMGQEVILRCVPISNHLYFYWYRQILGQKVEFLVSFYNNEISEKSEIFDDQFSVERPDGSNFTLKIRSTKLEDSAMYFCASKVAIYEQYFGPGTRLTVT.

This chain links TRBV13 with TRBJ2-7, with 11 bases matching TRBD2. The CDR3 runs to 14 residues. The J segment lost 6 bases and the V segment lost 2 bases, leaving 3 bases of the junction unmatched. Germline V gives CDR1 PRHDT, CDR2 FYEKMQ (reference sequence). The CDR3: CASSLLAGGREQYF. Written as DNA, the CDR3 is TGTGCCAGCAGCTTACTAGCGGGGGGCCGCGAGCAGTACTTC.

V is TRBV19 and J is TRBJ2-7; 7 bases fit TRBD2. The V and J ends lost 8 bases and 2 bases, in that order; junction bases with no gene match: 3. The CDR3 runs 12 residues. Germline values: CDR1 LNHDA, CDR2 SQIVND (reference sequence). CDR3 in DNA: TGTGCCAGTTCGGGACTACCCTACGAGCAGTACTTC. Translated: CASSGLPYEQYF.

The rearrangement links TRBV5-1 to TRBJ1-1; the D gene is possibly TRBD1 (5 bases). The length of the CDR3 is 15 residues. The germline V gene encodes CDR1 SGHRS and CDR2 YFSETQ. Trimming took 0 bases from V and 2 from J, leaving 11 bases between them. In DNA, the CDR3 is TGCGCCAGCAGCTTGGGGGGCAGTTTTAACACTGAAGCTTTCTTT. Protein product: CASSLGGSFNTEAFF.

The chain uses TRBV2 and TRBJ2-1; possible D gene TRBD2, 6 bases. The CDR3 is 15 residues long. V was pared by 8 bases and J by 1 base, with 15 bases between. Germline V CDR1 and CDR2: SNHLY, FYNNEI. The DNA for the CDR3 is TGTGCCAGCGCAACGACGGGACTTTCCTACAATGAGCAGTTCTTC. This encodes CASATTGLSYNEQFF.

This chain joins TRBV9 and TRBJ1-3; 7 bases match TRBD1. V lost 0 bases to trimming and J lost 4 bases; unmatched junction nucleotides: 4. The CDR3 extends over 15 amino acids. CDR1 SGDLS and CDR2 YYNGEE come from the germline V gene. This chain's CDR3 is CASSVGQGGGNTIYF. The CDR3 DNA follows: TGTGCCAGCAGCGTAGGCCAGGGGGGAGGAAACACCATATATTTT. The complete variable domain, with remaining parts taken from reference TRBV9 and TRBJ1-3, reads DSGVTQTPKHLITATGQRVTLRCSPRSGDLSVYWYQQSLDQGLQFLIQYYNGEERAKGNILERFSAQQFPDLHSELNLSSLELGDSALYFCASSVGQGGGNTIYFGEGSWLTVV.

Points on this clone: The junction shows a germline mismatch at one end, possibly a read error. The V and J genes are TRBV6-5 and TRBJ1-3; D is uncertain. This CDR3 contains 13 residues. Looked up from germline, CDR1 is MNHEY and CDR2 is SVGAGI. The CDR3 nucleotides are TGTGCCAGCGGGGAGGACTCTAGAAACACCATATATTTT. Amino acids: CASGEDSRNTIYF.

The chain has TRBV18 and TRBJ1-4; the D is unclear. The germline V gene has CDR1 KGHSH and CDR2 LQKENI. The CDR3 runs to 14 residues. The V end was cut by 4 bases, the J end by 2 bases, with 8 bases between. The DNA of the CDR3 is TGTGCCAGCTCACAGGGAGGGACTAATGAAAAACTGTTTTTT. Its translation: CASSQGGTNEKLFF. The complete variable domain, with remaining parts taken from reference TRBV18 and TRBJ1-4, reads NAGVMQNPRHLVRRRGQEARLRCSPMKGHSHVYWYRQLPEEGLKFMVYLQKENIIDESGMPKERFSAEFPKEGPSILRIQQVVRGDSAAYFCASSQGGTNEKLFFGSGTQLSVL.

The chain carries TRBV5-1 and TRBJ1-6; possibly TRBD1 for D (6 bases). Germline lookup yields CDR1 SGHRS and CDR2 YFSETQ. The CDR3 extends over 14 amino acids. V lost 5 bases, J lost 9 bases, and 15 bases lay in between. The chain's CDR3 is CASRAGTFTSPLHF. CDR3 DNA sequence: TGCGCCAGCAGGGCCGGGACATTCACTTCACCCCTCCACTTT.

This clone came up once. CDR3 amino acids: CASSLGARNQPQHF. The CDR3 DNA is TGTGCCAGCAGCTTAGGGGCCCGGAATCAGCCCCAGCATTTT. V usage is TRBV7-9 and J usage is TRBJ1-5, with D hard to call. Trimming left V 1 base short and J 4 bases short, with 8 bases between. CDR3 length: 14 amino acids. Germline-derived CDR1 and CDR2 are SEHNR and FQNEAQ (reference sequence). Full variable domain (rest looked up from reference TRBV7-9 and TRBJ1-5): DTGVSQNPRHKITKRGQNVTFRCDPISEHNRLYWYRQTLGQGPEFLTYFQNEAQLEKSRLLSDRFSAERPKGSFSTLEIQRTEQGDSAMYLCASSLGARNQPQHFGDGTRLSIL.

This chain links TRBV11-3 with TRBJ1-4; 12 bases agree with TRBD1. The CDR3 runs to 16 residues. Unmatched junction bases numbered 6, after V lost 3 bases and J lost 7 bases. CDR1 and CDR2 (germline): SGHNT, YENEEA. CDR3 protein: CASSLGSGQGAEKLFF. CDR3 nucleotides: TGTGCCAGCAGCTTGGGTTCGGGACAGGGGGCTGAAAAACTGTTTTTT.

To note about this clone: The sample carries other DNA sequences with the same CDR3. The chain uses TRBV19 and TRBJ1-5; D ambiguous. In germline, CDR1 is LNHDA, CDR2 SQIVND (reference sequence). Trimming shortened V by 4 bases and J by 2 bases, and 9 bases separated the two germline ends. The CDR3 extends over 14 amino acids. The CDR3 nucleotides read TGTGCCAGTAGTACCCTTCAGGGCAATCAGCCCCAGCATTTT. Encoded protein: CASSTLQGNQPQHF.

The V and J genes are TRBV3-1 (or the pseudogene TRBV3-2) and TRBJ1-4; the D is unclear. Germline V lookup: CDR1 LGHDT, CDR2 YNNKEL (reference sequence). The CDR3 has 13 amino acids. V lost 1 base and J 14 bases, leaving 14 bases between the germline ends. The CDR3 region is CASSQVSRGQLFF. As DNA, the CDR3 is TGTGCCAGCAGCCAAGTGTCCCGAGGTCAGCTGTTTTTT.

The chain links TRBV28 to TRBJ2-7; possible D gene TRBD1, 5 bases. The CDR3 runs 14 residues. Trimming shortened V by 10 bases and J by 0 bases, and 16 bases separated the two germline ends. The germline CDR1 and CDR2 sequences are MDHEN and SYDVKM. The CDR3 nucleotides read TGTGCCACCCGTGGGCCAGGGCACTCCTACGAGCAGTACTTC. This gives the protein CATRGPGHSYEQYF.

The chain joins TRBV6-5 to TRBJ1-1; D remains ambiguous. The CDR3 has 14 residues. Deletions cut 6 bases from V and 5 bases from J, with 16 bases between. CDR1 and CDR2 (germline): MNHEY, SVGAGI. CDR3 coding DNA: TGTGCCAGCAGGGCCGGGCCCCGAGGGACTGAAGCTTTCTTT. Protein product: CASRAGPRGTEAFF.

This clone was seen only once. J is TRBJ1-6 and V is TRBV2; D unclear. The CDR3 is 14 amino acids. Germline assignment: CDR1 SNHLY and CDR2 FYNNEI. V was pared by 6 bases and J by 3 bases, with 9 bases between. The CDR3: CASRENNYNSPLHF. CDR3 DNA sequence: TGTGCCAGCAGGGAAAATAACTATAATTCACCCCTCCACTTT.